Listed below are T cell receptor beta chains from one sample, sequenced in a study of cytomegalovirus exposure and HLA in healthy donors. Produced via immunoSEQ multiplex PCR; TCRdb's table is partial and in-frame only. The table includes around 70,000 clones, 78% detected once. The sequenced sample was PBMCs. The source of these receptors is a woman aged 40 to 50 in good health and CMV-seropositive. Each CDR3 is given with its conserved first and last residue. The D gene is left open where the match is weak. Only part of the rows carry a size: once, few, many, or a class if the clone is expanded.

size	D	V	J	DNA	CDR3
NA	NA	TRBV7-8	TRBJ2-1	TGTGCCAGCAGCTTCGGGAAACGGACGAATGAGCAGTTCTTC	CASSFGKRTNEQFF
NA	TRBD2	TRBV30	TRBJ2-7	TGTGCCTCGGGGAGGGGCATCGGCGACGAGCAGTACTTC	CASGRGIGDEQYF
few	NA	TRBV21-1	TRBJ2-1	TGTGCCAGCAGCAAGGGACAGGGAGAAAACAATGAGCAGTTCTTC	CASSKGQGENNEQFF
few	NA	TRBV5-1	TRBJ2-1	TGCGCCAGCAGCATAGATCTAGCACCCCAAGATGAGCAGTTCTTC	CASSIDLAPQDEQFF
NA	TRBD1	TRBV7-2	TRBJ2-2	TGTGCCAGCAGCTTAGCGACAGGGGGCGCCGGGGAGCTGTTTTTT	CASSLATGGAGELFF
NA	NA	TRBV19	TRBJ2-3	TGTGCCAGTAGTATCCGGGACTCCTTGGATACGCAGTATTTT	CASSIRDSLDTQYF
NA	NA	TRBV10-3	TRBJ1-5	TGTGCCTCCACTGAGGCGGAGAATCAGCCCCAGCATTTT	CASTEAENQPQHF
NA	NA	TRBV9	TRBJ1-4	TGTGCCAGCAGCGACCACGGTACAACTAATGAAAAACTGTTTTTT	CASSDHGTTNEKLFF
NA	TRBD2	TRBV6-4	TRBJ2-3	TGTGCCAGCAGTGACTCGACTAGCGGGGACACAGATACGCAGTATTTT	CASSDSTSGDTDTQYF
NA	NA	TRBV28	TRBJ2-7	TGTGCCAGCAGTTTAAGGAGCTCCTACGAGCAGTACTTC	CASSLRSSYEQYF
NA	TRBD1	TRBV6-4	TRBJ1-1	TGTGCCAGCAGTGACTATCCCGGGACAGCCGTCAAAGCTTTCTTT	CASSDYPGTAVKAFF
NA	NA	TRBV7-2	TRBJ2-7	TGTGCCAGCAGCTTATCGGGGGGCGGCTACGAGCAGTACTTC	CASSLSGGGYEQYF
NA	TRBD1	TRBV6-1	TRBJ1-3	TGTGCCAGCAGAAACGACAGGGGGCTAGACACCATATATTTT	CASRNDRGLDTIYF
NA	TRBD1	TRBV27	TRBJ1-5	TGTGCCAGCAGTCCCCGGGACAGGGGTCGGCAGCCCCAGCATTTT	CASSPRDRGRQPQHF